The clone carrying this T cell receptor (beta chain) appeared a single time. Its target is unknown. Extraction of RNA preceded its reverse transcription into cDNA, which served as the sequencing template. The repertoire was sequenced with immunoSEQ multiplex PCR; TCRdb's copy has only in-frame clones and lacks some. The profile shows roughly 60,000 clones, roughly two fifths of them singletons. This sample is part of a study of CD8+ T cells in alopecia areata. Separation by sorting yielded CD4+ and CD8+ T cells from PBMCs. The study's findings and limits: Among the cells sequenced in scalp samples are also the resident alphabeta T cells of normal skin. With patients, TCR sharing proved less clear than in mice, a difference possibly related to HLA. In lesional scalp, particularly from alopecia totalis/universalis, clonality was higher than in normal scalp.

This clonotype was obtained from a human donor with alopecia areata. The specimen sequenced was NKG2D-low CD8+ T cells sorted from blood.

CDR3 sequence reads: CASSLDGSYEQYF. DNA of the CDR3: TGTGCCAGCAGCCTCGACGGGAGCTACGAGCAGTACTTC. The V and J genes are TRBV5-6 and TRBJ2-7; tentative D call: TRBD2 (6 bases). Deletions cut 4 bases from V and 3 bases from J, with 11 bases between. CDR1 and CDR2 (germline): SGHDT, YYEEEE. The CDR3 has 13 residues. The entire variable domain, with the rest obtained from reference TRBV5-6 and TRBJ2-7, is as follows: DAGVTQSPTHLIKTRGQQVTLRCSPKSGHDTVSWYQQALGQGPQFIFQYYEEEERQRGNFPDRFSGHQFPNYSSELNVNALLLGDSALYLCASSLDGSYEQYFGPGTRLTVT.